The next 20 T cell receptor beta chains were all read from a single sample in a study of blood T cell repertoires in COVID-19. Clones were read by immunoSEQ multiplex PCR, and TCRdb kept only the in-frame ones, dropping some. The sample gives 40,000 to 55,000 clones, around 86% of which show up once; approximately 14% is in the top ten. Specimen: peripheral blood. These receptors originate from a human donor with acute or convalescent COVID-19. The donor label of this sample is uncertain.

V usage is TRBV6-2 or TRBV6-3 and J usage is TRBJ1-2; no reliable D call. The germline V gene has CDR1 MNHEY and CDR2 SVGEGT. The V gene lost 7 bases and the J gene lost 7 bases, with 19 bases spanning the gap. The CDR3 length is 14 residues. CDR3 DNA sequence: TGTGCCAGCACCCCTGCGGGGTTAATCTCTGGCTACACCTTC. Translation: CASTPAGLISGYTF.

V gene TRBV7-8 combines with J gene TRBJ2-7; a weak D match, TRBD1 (5 bases). Germline loops: CDR1 SGHVS, CDR2 FQNEAQ. Between the trimmed V and J ends, which lost 1 base and 2 bases, there was a span of 9 bases. The CDR3 totals 14 residues. For the CDR3, the DNA is TGTGCCAGCAGCTTAGGCCCGACAGCCTACGAGCAGTACTTC. This encodes CASSLGPTAYEQYF.

The chain combines TRBV5-5 with TRBJ2-5, with D maybe TRBD2 (7 bases). V lost 7 bases, J lost 3 bases, and 22 bases lay in between. Per the germline V gene, CDR1 is SGHKS and CDR2 is YYEKEE (reference sequence). CDR3 length: 16 residues. CDR3 nucleotides: TGTGCCAGCGTCCCCCCACTAAAGGGGGGGAAAGAGACCCAGTACTTC. This translates into CASVPPLKGGKETQYF.

This CDR3 reads CASSPWDRVNTGELFF. CDR3 in DNA: TGTGCCAGCTCACCGTGGGACAGGGTGAACACCGGGGAGCTGTTTTTT. V usage is TRBV18 and J usage is TRBJ2-2, with 9 nucleotides matching TRBD1. Germline-derived CDR1 and CDR2 are KGHSH and LQKENI. The J segment lost 1 base and the V segment lost 3 bases, leaving 3 bases of the junction unmatched. CDR3 length equals 16 residues. The full variable domain, in which reference TRBV18 and TRBJ2-2 provide the parts outside the CDR3, is NAGVMQNPRHLVRRRGQEARLRCSPMKGHSHVYWYRQLPEEGLKFMVYLQKENIIDESGMPKERFSAEFPKEGPSILRIQQVVRGDSAAYFCASSPWDRVNTGELFFGEGSRLTVL.

The chain is built from TRBV18 and TRBJ1-2; the match to TRBD1 covers 9 bases. The CDR3 length is 15 residues. Germline lookup yields CDR1 KGHSH and CDR2 LQKENI. V was clipped by 8 bases and J by 8 bases; unmatched bases: 15. The CDR3 DNA sequence: TGTGCCAGCCTTGCTACTCCGGGACAGGGACACGGCTACACCTTC. Translation: CASLATPGQGHGYTF.

The rearrangement joins TRBV18 to TRBJ1-1; D is unclear. CDR1 and CDR2 (germline): KGHSH, LQKENI. Trimming stripped 4 bases from V and 1 base from J, with 10 bases between. The CDR3 is 14 residues long. As DNA, the CDR3 is TGTGCCAGCTCACTTAGTAGTGGGAACACTGAAGCTTTCTTT. It codes for CASSLSSGNTEAFF.

The V gene is TRBV25-1, the J gene TRBJ1-6; D unclear. The CDR3 totals 17 residues. The V and J ends lost 0 bases and 7 bases respectively, with 16 bases between them. Germline CDR1 MGHDK, CDR2 SYGVNS. The CDR3 coding sequence is TGTGCCAGCAGTGAATATAGAGGGCAGGTCATGAATTCACCCCTCCACTTT. Its translation is CASSEYRGQVMNSPLHF.

V gene TRBV7-9 combines with J gene TRBJ2-1; 8 bases map to TRBD2. This CDR3 is 17 amino acids long. The V gene's germline CDR1 is SEHNR and CDR2 FQNEAQ (reference sequence). V gave up 6 bases and J gave up 6 bases; unmatched junction bases: 16. CDR3: CASRNTGSGKIFNEQFF. The CDR3 bases are TGTGCCAGCAGGAATACTGGTAGCGGGAAGATCTTCAATGAGCAGTTCTTC.

This chain connects TRBV30 to TRBJ1-1; D gene uncertain. The CDR3 is 11 residues long. The germline gives CDR1 GTSNPN, CDR2 SVGIG (reference sequence). With 2 bases removed from V and 4 bases from J, the gap between germline ends came to 5 bases. The CDR3 region is CAWSRGTEAFF. The CDR3 DNA is TGTGCCTGGAGTCGGGGCACTGAAGCTTTCTTT.

The chain combines TRBV4-3 with TRBJ1-5; D not certain. The germline gives CDR1 LGHNA, CDR2 YSLEER. This CDR3 is built from 15 residues. V shed 0 bases and J shed 1 base, with 7 bases lying between them. Here the CDR3 DNA reads TGCGCCAGCAGCCAAGATGTTACAAGCAATCAGCCCCAGCATTTT. Encoded protein: CASSQDVTSNQPQHF.

This chain uses TRBV5-6 with TRBJ1-4; D gene ambiguous. The V end lost 0 bases, the J end lost 8 bases, and 8 bases lay between the germline ends. The CDR3 is made up of 13 amino acids. Germline-derived CDR1 and CDR2 are SGHDT and YYEEEE. The CDR3 sequence: CASSLGRGEKLFF. CDR3 in DNA: TGTGCCAGCAGCTTGGGACGGGGAGAAAAACTGTTTTTT. The variable domain in full, with the rest retrieved from reference TRBV5-6 and TRBJ1-4, is DAGVTQSPTHLIKTRGQQVTLRCSPKSGHDTVSWYQQALGQGPQFIFQYYEEEERQRGNFPDRFSGHQFPNYSSELNVNALLLGDSALYLCASSLGRGEKLFFGSGTQLSVL.

The chain links TRBV19 to TRBJ2-3, with 11 bases matching TRBD2. Trimming at V came to 3 bases and at J to 2 bases, leaving 7 bases not matched to a gene. Germline V gives CDR1 LNHDA, CDR2 SQIVND (reference sequence). This CDR3 has 17 residues. The CDR3 loop reads CASSILGLAVTTDTQYF. As DNA, the CDR3 is TGTGCCAGTAGTATTCTGGGACTAGCGGTTACCACAGATACGCAGTATTTT.

The rearrangement uses TRBV29-1 and TRBJ1-2; tentative D call: TRBD1 (6 bases). Trimming cost V 6 bases and J 7 bases, with 12 bases left between them. CDR3 length: 11 amino acids. CDR1 and CDR2 (germline): SQVTM, ANQGSEA. In DNA, the CDR3 is TGCAGCGTAGAACAGGGAGGTGGCTACACCTTC. Protein product: CSVEQGGGYTF.

The count of this clone is one. This chain joins TRBV12-5 and TRBJ2-3, with D maybe TRBD1 (8 bases). Germline V gene data show CDR1 as LGHNT and CDR2 as FRNRAP. Trimming pared 5 bases from V and 7 bases from J, leaving 19 bases between. CDR3 length equals 15 residues. The CDR3 spells CASGPPQGGGNTQYF. In DNA form, the CDR3 reads TGTGCTAGTGGTCCCCCACAGGGGGGGGGCAATACGCAGTATTTT.

The rearrangement links TRBV10-3 to TRBJ1-2; 7 bases map to TRBD1. This CDR3 region has 16 residues. Germline CDR1 and CDR2: ENHRY and SYGVKD. After removal of 4 bases from V and 0 bases from J, the junction contained 8 bases not matched to a gene. The chain's CDR3 is CAISAQGGIANYGYTF. The CDR3 region has the DNA TGTGCCATCAGTGCTCAGGGGGGCATAGCTAACTATGGCTACACCTTC.

The rearrangement links TRBV19 to TRBJ1-2, with 7 bases identical to TRBD1. The CDR3 extends over 15 amino acids. CDR1 is LNHDA and CDR2 is SQIVND in the germline V gene (reference sequence). V lost 3 bases, J lost 4 bases, and 8 bases stayed unmatched. The CDR3 DNA sequence: TGTGCCAGTAGTATTTCCGGGACAGAATCCTATGGCTACACCTTC. Translating gives CASSISGTESYGYTF. The whole variable domain, filled in from reference TRBV19 and TRBJ1-2, reads DGGITQSPKYLFRKEGQNVTLSCEQNLNHDAMYWYRQDPGQGLRLIYYSQIVNDFQKGDIAEGYSVSREKKESFPLTVTSAQKNPTAFYLCASSISGTESYGYTFGSGTRLTVV.

The V call is TRBV7-2, the J call TRBJ1-5; no clear D. Germline V gives CDR1 SGHTA, CDR2 FQGNSA. The V end was cut by 4 bases, the J end by 5 bases, with 9 bases between. This CDR3 contains 13 residues. The CDR3 nucleotides are TGTGCCAGCAGCTCTAAGGGAGATCAGCCCCAGCATTTT. It is translated as CASSSKGDQPQHF. Full variable domain (missing parts from reference TRBV7-2 and TRBJ1-5): GAGVSQSPSNKVTEKGKDVELRCDPISGHTALYWYRQSLGQGLEFLIYFQGNSAPDKSGLPSDRFSAERTGGSVSTLTIQRTQQEDSAVYLCASSSKGDQPQHFGDGTRLSIL.

The CDR3 nucleotides read TGTGCCACCAGTGATTTGTTCGAGAACCACAATGAGCAGTTCTTC. Translated: CATSDLFENHNEQFF. This chain joins TRBV24-1 and TRBJ2-1; D uncertain. With 0 bases removed from V and 5 bases from J, the gap between germline ends came to 10 bases. This CDR3 is built from 15 residues. Germline CDR1 is KGHDR and CDR2 is SFDVKD.

The rearrangement joins TRBV4-3 to TRBJ1-1; D unresolved. The germline gives CDR1 LGHNA, CDR2 YSLEER. The V and J ends lost 4 bases and 4 bases respectively, with 13 bases between them. This CDR3 comprises 14 residues. The CDR3 spells CASSREGIGTEAFF. The CDR3 coding sequence is TGCGCCAGCAGCCGGGAGGGTATAGGCACTGAAGCTTTCTTT.

This clone has just one count. The chain uses TRBV10-3 and TRBJ2-2; 11 positions agree with TRBD1. Per the germline V gene, CDR1 is ENHRY and CDR2 is SYGVKD. The ends lost 2 bases at V and 2 bases at J; junction bases unmatched: 4. The CDR3 is 17 residues long. The CDR3 protein is CAISEGTGGGNTGELFF. The CDR3 region has the DNA TGTGCCATCAGTGAGGGGACAGGGGGAGGTAACACCGGGGAGCTGTTTTTT.